The 10 T cell receptor beta chains given below trace back to one sample, sequenced in a study of shared clonotypes between healthy human individuals. Only in-frame clones appear in the TCRdb table, and some are missing; sequencing was by immunoSEQ multiplex PCR. The sample lists around 2.3 million clones, around 95% occurring once. Sequences were obtained from naive CD4+ T cells sorted from blood. Subset meaning: CD45RA+ positively selected. These receptors were obtained from a man aged 18-30 years in good health.

The V gene is TRBV28, the J gene TRBJ2-7; no reliable D call. The CDR3 sequence is 14 residues long. Germline-derived CDR1 and CDR2 are MDHEN and SYDVKM. The germline V and J ends were trimmed by 6 bases and 2 bases, with 14 bases remaining between them. In DNA form, the CDR3 reads TGTGCCAGCAGGGCGAGCCGAACTCCCTACGAGCAGTACTTC. This encodes CASRASRTPYEQYF.

The chain is built from TRBV5-8 and TRBJ2-1; 8 positions agree with TRBD2. Germline V gene data show CDR1 as SGHTS and CDR2 as YDEGEE. V shed 2 bases, J shed 4 bases, and the junction held 5 bases outside the gene matches. The CDR3 spans 15 residues. The CDR3 protein is CASSFGTRAYNEQFF. CDR3 nucleotides: TGTGCCAGCAGCTTCGGGACTAGGGCTTACAATGAGCAGTTCTTC.

The chain links TRBV30 to TRBJ2-3; 12 positions match TRBD2. V shed 4 bases, J shed 5 bases, and the junction held 25 bases outside the gene matches. CDR1 GTSNPN and CDR2 SVGIG come from the germline V gene (reference sequence). The CDR3 sequence is 21 residues long. The CDR3 DNA reads as TGTGCCTGGACCCTCCTCGACTGGATTTTACTAGCGGGAGGTAGGGAAGATACGCAGTATTTT. It codes for CAWTLLDWILLAGGREDTQYF.

This clone appeared once. This chain uses TRBV10-3 with TRBJ1-1; tentative D call: TRBD1 (6 bases). V was pared by 8 bases and J by 0 bases, with 19 bases between. CDR3 length: 16 residues. The V gene's germline CDR1 is ENHRY and CDR2 SYGVKD. The CDR3, as DNA: TGTGCCATCGGGGGACACCCGAATCCGATGAACACTGAAGCTTTCTTT. Its translation is CAIGGHPNPMNTEAFF.

The chain links TRBV4-1 to TRBJ1-2; possible D gene TRBD1, 5 bases. V was clipped by 0 bases and J by 6 bases, with 17 bases between them. There are 16 residues in the CDR3. Germline CDR1 is MGHRA and CDR2 is YSYEKL. The CDR3 protein is CASSQETPQGRNGYTF. The CDR3 coding sequence is TGCGCCAGCAGCCAAGAAACCCCGCAGGGAAGAAATGGCTACACCTTC.

The rearrangement uses TRBV29-1 and TRBJ2-7; TRBD1 or TRBD2 may be the D gene (5 bases each). The CDR3 totals 12 residues. Per germline, CDR1 SQVTM and CDR2 ANQGSEA. Trimming took 1 base from V and 3 from J, leaving 7 bases between them. In DNA, the CDR3 is TGCAGCGTTGAAGGGGACCACTACGAGCAGTACTTC. The encoded protein is CSVEGDHYEQYF.

This chain uses TRBV11-2 with TRBJ1-5, with 7 positions matching TRBD1. From germline, CDR1 is SGHAT and CDR2 FQNNGV. The CDR3 is 14 amino acids. J was trimmed by 2 bases and V by 5 bases; bases with no gene match: 3. Written as DNA, the CDR3 is TGTGCCAGCAGCATAGGACAGGGCAATCAGCCCCAGCATTTT. This translates into CASSIGQGNQPQHF.

This clone was seen a few times. The chain carries TRBV7-8 and TRBJ2-5, with 8 bases aligning to TRBD1. The CDR3 spans 16 residues. From germline, CDR1 is SGHVS and CDR2 FQNEAQ. V lost 5 bases and J lost 5; bases outside the gene matches: 13. The CDR3 DNA is TGTGCCAGCAGCCCGAGGACAGGGCCCGTTGGGGAGACCCAGTACTTC. This codes for CASSPRTGPVGETQYF.

This clone was observed once. V and J are TRBV6-6 and TRBJ2-7, with D unresolved. CDR3 length: 14 residues. Trimming stripped 4 bases from V and 2 bases from J, with 12 bases between. Germline V gene lookup returns CDR1 MNHNY and CDR2 SVGAGI (reference sequence). The CDR3 coding sequence is TGTGCCAGCAGTTCCGGTCCCCCCCCCTACGAGCAGTACTTC. Protein: CASSSGPPPYEQYF.

For this clone: At the DNA level, this CDR3 is encoded by other sequences in the same sample as well. V and J are TRBV9 and TRBJ2-2, with 10 bases lining up with TRBD2. The J segment lost 4 bases and the V segment lost 0 bases, leaving 3 bases of the junction unmatched. This CDR3 is built from 16 residues. In germline, CDR1 is SGDLS, CDR2 YYNGEE. As DNA, the CDR3 is TGTGCCAGCAGCGTAGGGGCTAGCGGGAGCACCGGGGAGCTGTTTTTT. Encoded protein: CASSVGASGSTGELFF.